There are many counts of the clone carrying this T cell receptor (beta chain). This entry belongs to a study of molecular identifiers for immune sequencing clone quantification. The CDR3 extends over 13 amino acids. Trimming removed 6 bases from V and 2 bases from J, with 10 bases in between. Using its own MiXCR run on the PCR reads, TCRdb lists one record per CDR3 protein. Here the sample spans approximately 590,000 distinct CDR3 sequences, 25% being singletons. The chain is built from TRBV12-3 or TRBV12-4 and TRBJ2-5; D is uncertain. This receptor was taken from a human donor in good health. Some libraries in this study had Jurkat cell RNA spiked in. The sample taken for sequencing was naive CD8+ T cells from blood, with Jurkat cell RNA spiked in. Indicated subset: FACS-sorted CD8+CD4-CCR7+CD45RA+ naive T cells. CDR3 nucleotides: TGTGCCAGCAGCCCCGCAACACAAGAGACCCAGTACTTC. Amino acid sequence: CASSPATQETQYF.